The clone carrying this T cell receptor beta chain has more than one count but fewer than ten. Its antigen is unidentified. The CDR3 extends over 17 amino acids. CDR1 MNHEY and CDR2 SMNVEV come from the germline V gene (reference sequence). The V and J ends lost 5 bases and 3 bases, in that order; junction bases with no gene match: 14. These data originate in a study of regulatory T cells in long-lasting Graves disease. The study's findings and limits: The study found TRBV28, TRBJ1-2 and TRBJ2-5 favored in persistent disease.

The time point is: newly diagnosed GD, antithyroid drugs for less than 3 months. PBMC RNA served as the TCR library source. Library construction for TCR beta used iRepertoire HTBI primers and Arm-PCR of CDR3 regions. MiXCR, run by TCRdb on the multiplex PCR reads, gives a single entry per CDR3 protein. The sample shows more than 400,000 distinct CDR3 sequences, 15% to 20% of them seen only once. This same sample was also part of a study on T cells in Graves' hyperthyroidism and ophthalmopathy.

The chain joins TRBV27 to TRBJ1-2; 8 positions agree with TRBD1. This specimen consisted of peripheral blood mononuclear cells (PBMCs), obtained at new diagnosis, from a patient treated with antithyroid drugs. The clonotype comes from a man aged 35-49 years with Graves disease. The CDR3, as DNA: TGTGCCAGCAGTCCCCATGGTTCCGGGACAGGCCACTATGGCTACACCTTC. This codes for CASSPHGSGTGHYGYTF.